This entry concerns a single T cell receptor (beta chain). This clonotype has ten or more counts. Its antigen specificity is not known. One base away there is no much larger clone; base qualities are not given. TCR beta CDR3 regions were amplified from RNA transcripts. For the first round of RT-PCR on the TCR CDR3, the HTBI primer set was used together with the Qiagen OneStep RT-PCR kit. The libraries were constructed in a second round of multiplex PCR and then size-selected and purified. Paired-end sequencing of the libraries was performed with 100 bp reads on an Illumina HiSeq2000. The paper's processing steps were these. SOAPnuke was used to process the raw data, throwing out any read that contained adapters or uncalled bases, had a mean Phred below 15, or lacked an exact constant-primer or identifier match. COPE v1.2.5 was used to merge the high-quality paired reads, and each unique nucleotide sequence was defined as a clonotype. MiTCR v1.1 was used to align clonotypes to the IMGT TRBV, TRBD and TRBJ reference segments. The analysis included only V-J combinations with a frequency above 0.0001, which together covered about 99% of the repertoires. A TCS score was defined as the ratio of F50 (clonal expansion) to E x V (chaos), with BLOSUM62-based TCRdist applied between CDR3 peptides within each V-J. Welch's t-statistics and random forest reduced some 510 V-J features to 13, which were used in a naive Bayes classifier (R e1071). The Morisita-Horn index was used to measure how similar the thyroid and blood repertoires were. TCRdb itself trimmed the public reads at Q25 with fastp, ran MiXCR and retained productive beta chains. CDR3 protein sequences are deduplicated, and each keeps its most common genes and DNA. For this entry, the V and J calls and clone size follow TCRdb and not the study's own pipeline. The sample yields hundreds of thousands of distinct CDR3 sequences; 38% were counted once. The ten largest make up 8.9% of the sample.

Graves' hyperthyroidism was defined as stable when no progression to ophthalmopathy occurred over 18 months of follow-up. Hyperthyroidism patients were aged 18 to 65 years and newly diagnosed, with disease duration of less than 2 months. Any patient with an uncontrolled infection, another autoimmune disease, pregnancy or lactation was excluded. Clinical symptoms, serum thyroxine and TRAb, thyroid ultrasound, and orbital computed tomography formed the basis for the diagnoses. PBMCs were separated from roughly 9.3 ml of fresh peripheral blood using Ficoll-Paque density gradient centrifugation. Trizol reagent was used to extract total RNA, and RNA quality was then checked on an Agilent 2100 Bioanalyzer. The junction shows trimming of 4 bases on V and 3 bases on J, plus 9 bases between the germline ends. The germline V gene (reference sequence) yields LNHDA for CDR1 and SQIVND for CDR2. The CDR3, cysteine through phenylalanine, is 13 amino acids long. Only CDR3 DNA remains: 39 bases, in frame from the first base.

The record originates from a study of T cells in Graves' hyperthyroidism and ophthalmopathy (dated by TCRdb to between 2018 and 2021). Looking at the study overall: Peripheral blood samples were taken at initial diagnosis, before any treatment was given. TCR Vbeta CDR3 sequencing of approximately 140 peripheral blood samples (approximately 44 ophthalmopathy, roughly 74 hyperthyroidism and some 17 progressor patients) is reported in the paper. Prospective prediction of ophthalmopathy was tested in an independent validation cohort of fewer than 20 hyperthyroidism patients and 17 patients who later progressed to ophthalmopathy. After sampling, hyperthyroidism patients received methimazole starting at 30 mg daily, and ophthalmopathy patients received high-dose intravenous methylprednisolone. TCR V-J signatures able to tell the groups apart were searched for in a discovery cohort of approximately 95 patients, of whom fewer than 45 had Graves' ophthalmopathy and 57 had stable Graves' hyperthyroidism. In addition, the study compared T-cell repertoires in thyroid tissue and in blood from about six Graves' hyperthyroidism patients. The 75 to 100 discovery patients were randomly split 7:3 into training and test sets. Study-wide findings and limitations: No statistical method was used to set the sample size in advance, and investigators knew the group allocation. During validation, the model predicted progression to ophthalmopathy a median of roughly six months ahead of onset, with approximately 71% sensitivity and less than 85% specificity. Most expanded thyroid clonotypes (frequency above 0.001) were also detected in blood, suggesting blood repertoires may reflect thyroid immune responses. Ophthalmopathy was separated from stable hyperthyroidism by a 13 V-J signature model, with 87.88% sensitivity and about 84% specificity obtained in cross-validation and 80%/75% obtained in testing.

Recombination joined TRBV19 with TRBJ1-2, with the D gene call left open. The sequenced sample consisted of blood. This clonotype originated in a young man with Graves' hyperthyroidism. The CDR3 here reads CASSTGTDYGYTF. The DNA sequence reads TGTGCCAGTAGTACTGGAACAGACTATGGCTACACCTTC.